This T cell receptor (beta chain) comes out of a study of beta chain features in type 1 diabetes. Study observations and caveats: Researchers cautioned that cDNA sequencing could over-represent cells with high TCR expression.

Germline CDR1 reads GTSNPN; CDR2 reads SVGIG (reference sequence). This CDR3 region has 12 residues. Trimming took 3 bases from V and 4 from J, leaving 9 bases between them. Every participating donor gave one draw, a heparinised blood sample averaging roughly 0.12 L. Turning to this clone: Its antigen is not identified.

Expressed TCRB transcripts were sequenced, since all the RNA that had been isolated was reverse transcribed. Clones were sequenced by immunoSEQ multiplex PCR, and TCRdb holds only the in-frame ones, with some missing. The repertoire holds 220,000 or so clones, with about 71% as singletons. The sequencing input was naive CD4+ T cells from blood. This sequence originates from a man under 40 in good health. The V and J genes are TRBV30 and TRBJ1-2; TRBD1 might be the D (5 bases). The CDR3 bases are TGTGCCTGGAGGACGGGGGTCTATGGCTACACCTTC. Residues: CAWRTGVYGYTF. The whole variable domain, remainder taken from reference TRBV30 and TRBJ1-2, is SQTIHQWPATLVQPVGSPLSLECTVEGTSNPNLYWYRQAAGRGLQLLFYSVGIGQISSEVPQNLSASRPQDRQFILSSKKLLLSDSGFYLCAWRTGVYGYTFGSGTRLTVV.